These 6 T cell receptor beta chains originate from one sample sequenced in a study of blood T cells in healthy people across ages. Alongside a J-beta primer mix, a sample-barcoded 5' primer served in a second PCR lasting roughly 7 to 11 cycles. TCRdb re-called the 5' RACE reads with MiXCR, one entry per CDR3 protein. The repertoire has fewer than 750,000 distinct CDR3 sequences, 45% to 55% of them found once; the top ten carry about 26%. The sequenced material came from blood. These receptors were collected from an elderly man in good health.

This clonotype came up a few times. Here the CDR3 DNA reads TGTGCCATCAGTGAATGGAAGGTTAAAACGAGCACAGATACGCAGTATTTT. Its translation is CAISEWKVKTSTDTQYF. The chain joins TRBV10-3 to TRBJ2-3; the D is unclear. V gave up 3 bases and J gave up 0 bases, with 16 bases separating them. The CDR3 totals 17 residues. Germline CDR1 reads ENHRY; CDR2 reads SYGVKD.

The CDR3 DNA reads TGTGCCAGCAGTGCTCGGGACCGACGCACAGATACGCAGTATTTT. Translation gives CASSARDRRTDTQYF. The rearrangement joins TRBV2 to TRBJ2-3; D is perhaps TRBD1 or TRBD2 (5 bases each). The CDR3 covers 15 residues. The germline CDR1 and CDR2 sequences are SNHLY and FYNNEI. V gave up 4 bases and J gave up 1 base, with 12 bases separating them. Variable domain in full (rest from reference TRBV2 and TRBJ2-3): EPEVTQTPSHQVTQMGQEVILRCVPISNHLYFYWYRQILGQKVEFLVSFYNNEISEKSEIFDDQFSVERPDGSNFTLKIRSTKLEDSAMYFCASSARDRRTDTQYFGPGTRLTVL.

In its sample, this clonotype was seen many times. In DNA, the CDR3 is TGTGCCAGCAGTTACTCCCGGGACAGCTCTTACTATGGCTACACCTTC. The encoded protein is CASSYSRDSSYYGYTF. The chain links TRBV6-6 to TRBJ1-2, with 7 nucleotides matching TRBD1. V lost 0 bases to trimming and J lost 3 bases; unmatched junction nucleotides: 7. Germline CDR1 is MNHNY and CDR2 is SVGAGI (reference sequence). The CDR3 extends over 16 amino acids.

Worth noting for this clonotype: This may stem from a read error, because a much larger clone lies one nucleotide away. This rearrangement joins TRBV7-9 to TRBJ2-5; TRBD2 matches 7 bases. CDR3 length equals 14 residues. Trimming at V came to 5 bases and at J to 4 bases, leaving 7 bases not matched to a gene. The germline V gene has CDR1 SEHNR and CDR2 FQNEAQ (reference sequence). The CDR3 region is CASSVGGGRETQYF. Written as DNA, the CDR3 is TGTGCCAGCAGCGTAGGAGGCGGGAGAGAGACCCAGTACTTC.

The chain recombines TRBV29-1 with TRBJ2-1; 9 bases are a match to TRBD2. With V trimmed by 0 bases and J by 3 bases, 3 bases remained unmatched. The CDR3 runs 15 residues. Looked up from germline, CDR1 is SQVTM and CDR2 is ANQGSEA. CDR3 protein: CSVEEILAGYNEQFF. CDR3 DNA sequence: TGCAGCGTTGAAGAAATACTAGCGGGCTACAATGAGCAGTTCTTC.

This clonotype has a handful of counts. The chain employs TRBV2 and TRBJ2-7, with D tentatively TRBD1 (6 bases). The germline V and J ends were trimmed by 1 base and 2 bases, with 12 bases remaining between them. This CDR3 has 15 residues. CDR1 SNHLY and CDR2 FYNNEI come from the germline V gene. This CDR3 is CASSEERTVAYEQYF. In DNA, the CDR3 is TGTGCCAGCAGTGAAGAAAGGACAGTTGCCTACGAGCAGTACTTC.